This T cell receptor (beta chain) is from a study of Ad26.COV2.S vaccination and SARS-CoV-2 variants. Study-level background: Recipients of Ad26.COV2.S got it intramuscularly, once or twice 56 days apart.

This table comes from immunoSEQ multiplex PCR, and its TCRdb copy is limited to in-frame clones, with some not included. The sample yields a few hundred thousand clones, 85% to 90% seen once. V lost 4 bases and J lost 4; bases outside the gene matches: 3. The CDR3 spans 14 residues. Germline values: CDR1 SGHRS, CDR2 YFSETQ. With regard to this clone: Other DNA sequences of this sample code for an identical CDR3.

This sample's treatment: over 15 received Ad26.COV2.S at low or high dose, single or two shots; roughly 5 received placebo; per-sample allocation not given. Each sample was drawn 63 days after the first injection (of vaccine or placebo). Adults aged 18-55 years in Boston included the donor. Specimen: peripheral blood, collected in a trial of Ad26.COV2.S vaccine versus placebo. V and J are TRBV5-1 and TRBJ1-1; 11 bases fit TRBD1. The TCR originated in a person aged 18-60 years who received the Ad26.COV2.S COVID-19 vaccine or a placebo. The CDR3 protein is CASSPGQGGTEAFF. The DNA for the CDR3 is TGCGCCAGCAGCCCGGGACAGGGGGGCACTGAAGCTTTCTTT.